Listed here are 26 T cell receptor beta chains from one sample, sequenced in a study of cytomegalovirus exposure and HLA in healthy donors. PCR primers comprised 60 Vbeta and 13 Jbeta primers. Data came from immunoSEQ multiplex PCR; TCRdb stores just in-frame clones and leaves some out. The repertoire includes fewer than 200,000 clones, about four fifths of them detected once, and about 1.8% sits in the top ten. Sequenced input: PBMCs. These receptors were obtained from a woman aged 18 to 35 in good health and CMV-seronegative.

V usage is TRBV2 and J usage is TRBJ2-1, with 8 bases aligning to TRBD2. The trim removed 7 bases at V and 2 bases at J, leaving 13 bases unmatched. The germline V gene has CDR1 SNHLY and CDR2 FYNNEI. The CDR3 is 17 residues long. The CDR3 sequence is CASTNGDSGATYNEQFF. The DNA of the CDR3 is TGTGCCAGCACGAACGGGGATAGCGGGGCCACCTACAATGAGCAGTTCTTC.

V usage is TRBV7-9 and J usage is TRBJ2-1; 9 nucleotides match TRBD2. Germline values: CDR1 SEHNR, CDR2 FQNEAQ (reference sequence). J lost 9 bases, V lost 2 bases, and 8 bases had no gene match. CDR3 length equals 15 residues. CDR3 bases: TGTGCCAGCAGCTTAACGCGGGAGGGCCTCTCTGAGCAGTTCTTC. It codes for CASSLTREGLSEQFF.

The rearrangement links TRBV7-2 to TRBJ2-3; D is unclear. This CDR3 comprises 14 residues. CDR1 and CDR2 from the germline V gene are SGHTA and FQGNSA. Trimming cost V 0 bases and J 4 bases, with 8 bases left between them. CDR3 region: CASSLAGPPDTQYF. DNA for the CDR3: TGTGCCAGCAGCTTAGCCGGTCCCCCAGATACGCAGTATTTT.

Regarding this clone: The junction shows a germline mismatch at one end, possibly a read error. The rearrangement links TRBV10-3 to TRBJ2-1; 9 nucleotides match TRBD2. This CDR3 contains 16 residues. The germline gives CDR1 ENHRY, CDR2 SYGVKD. The CDR3 DNA follows: TGTGCCATCAGTGAGGGGACTAGCCCTACCTACAATGAGCAGCTCTTC. This codes for CAISEGTSPTYNEQLF.

The chain combines TRBV4-1 with TRBJ1-2; 8 bases match TRBD1. The CDR3 consists of 16 residues. CDR1 and CDR2 from the germline V gene are MGHRA and YSYEKL. With 3 bases clipped from V and 4 bases from J, the junction kept 10 bases outside the gene matches. The CDR3 coding sequence is TGCGCCAGCAGCCATAACCCACAGGGGGTGACCTATGGCTACACCTTC. Encoded protein: CASSHNPQGVTYGYTF.

The table lists this clone with a few counts. V usage is TRBV30 and J usage is TRBJ1-2; 7 nucleotides match TRBD1. The CDR3 is made up of 15 amino acids. Germline CDR1 reads GTSNPN; CDR2 reads SVGIG (reference sequence). With 1 base clipped from V and 1 base from J, the junction kept 6 bases outside the gene matches. The CDR3 nucleotides read TGTGCCTGGAGTGGTAAGACAGGGAGTAACTATGGCTACACCTTC. It translates to CAWSGKTGSNYGYTF.

This chain connects TRBV11-2 to TRBJ2-1; D call uncertain. Trimming took 0 bases from V and 9 from J, leaving 12 bases between them. This CDR3 has 14 amino acids. Germline CDR1 and CDR2: SGHAT and FQNNGV. Here the CDR3 reads CASSLEFETGEQFF. Here the CDR3 DNA reads TGTGCCAGCAGCTTAGAATTTGAGACTGGTGAGCAGTTCTTC.

The chain joins TRBV11-2 to TRBJ2-7, with D maybe TRBD1 (6 bases). Germline V CDR1 and CDR2: SGHAT, FQNNGV. V was cut by 0 bases and J by 1 base, with 7 bases left in between. The length of the CDR3 is 14 residues. The CDR3: CASSLDQGSYEQYV. Here the CDR3 DNA reads TGTGCCAGCAGCTTAGATCAGGGGTCCTACGAGCAGTACGTC.

The chain uses TRBV19 and TRBJ2-3; the match to TRBD2 covers 10 bases. Germline-derived CDR1 and CDR2 are LNHDA and SQIVND (reference sequence). Trimming removed 1 base from V and 4 bases from J; junction bases left unmatched: 11. This CDR3 has 18 residues. The chain's CDR3 is CASSIGRGSGRAPDTQYF. The DNA for the CDR3 is TGTGCCAGTAGTATAGGAAGGGGCAGCGGGAGGGCCCCAGATACGCAGTATTTT.

This chain uses TRBV5-1 with TRBJ2-6; D is perhaps TRBD2 (6 bases). This CDR3 spans 16 amino acids. The V gene lost 3 bases and the J gene lost 0 bases, with 10 bases spanning the gap. Germline CDR1 and CDR2: SGHRS and YFSETQ. Here the CDR3 DNA reads TGCGCCAGCAGCTGGAGGGTTTCCTCTGGGGCCAACGTCCTGACTTTC. This translates into CASSWRVSSGANVLTF. Using reference TRBV5-1 and TRBJ2-6 for the parts outside the CDR3, the full variable domain is KAGVTQTPRYLIKTRGQQVTLSCSPISGHRSVSWYQQTPGQGLQFLFEYFSETQRNKGNFPGRFSGRQFSNSRSEMNVSTLELGDSALYLCASSWRVSSGANVLTFGAGSRLTVL.

About this clone itself: Mismatch with germline at one junction end may stem from a read error. This chain links TRBV7-9 with TRBJ1-2, with 7 positions matching TRBD1. Germline CDR1 is SEHNR and CDR2 is FQNEAQ (reference sequence). The CDR3 length is 13 residues. The CDR3 DNA reads TGTTCCAGCAGGGGGAGAGAGTCATATGGCTACACCTTC. Its translation is CSSRGRESYGYTF.

In its sample, this clone was seen once. This chain uses TRBV19 with TRBJ2-2, with D tentatively TRBD2 (6 bases). CDR1 LNHDA and CDR2 SQIVND come from the germline V gene (reference sequence). The CDR3 has 16 residues. DNA of the CDR3: TGTGCTACACTACCGGAGGGCCGAGACCTCACCGGGGAGCTGTTTTTT. Protein product: CATLPEGRDLTGELFF.

This sequence joins TRBV7-2 and TRBJ2-3; 10 positions match TRBD2. The CDR3 is made up of 16 amino acids. Germline CDR1 is SGHTA and CDR2 is FQGNSA. Trimming at V came to 1 base and at J to 3 bases, leaving 4 bases not matched to a gene. CDR3 sequence: CASSLELAGETDTQYF. Written as DNA, the CDR3 is TGTGCCAGCAGCTTAGAGCTAGCGGGAGAGACAGATACGCAGTATTTT.

The chain employs TRBV7-2 and TRBJ2-1; a weak D match, TRBD2 (6 bases). Germline V gene data show CDR1 as SGHTA and CDR2 as FQGNSA. CDR3 length: 17 amino acids. V was clipped by 4 bases and J by 0 bases, with 16 bases between them. The CDR3 region is CASSSEALAISYNEQFF. The CDR3 DNA reads TGTGCCAGCAGCTCAGAAGCACTAGCAATCTCCTACAATGAGCAGTTCTTC.

As regards this clone: The junction shows a germline mismatch at one end, possibly a read error. V usage is TRBV7-2 and J usage is TRBJ1-2; D may be TRBD1 (5 bases). The CDR3 is made up of 13 amino acids. CDR1 is SGHTA, CDR2 FQGNSA, per germline. CDR3 protein: CASSLAVGASRPF. CDR3 sequence (DNA): TGTGCCAGCAGCTTAGCAGTAGGGGCGAGCCGACCCTTC.

The V gene is TRBV19, the J gene TRBJ2-5; 13 nucleotides line up with TRBD2. With 5 bases clipped from V and 5 bases from J, the junction kept 5 bases outside the gene matches. Per germline, CDR1 LNHDA and CDR2 SQIVND (reference sequence). There are 15 residues in the CDR3. Written as DNA, the CDR3 is TGTGCCAGTAGTGGACTAGCGGGAGTGGGGGAGACCCAGTACTTC. This encodes CASSGLAGVGETQYF.

V and J are TRBV2 and TRBJ2-5, with TRBD2 matching 11 bases. V gave up 8 bases and J gave up 2 bases; unmatched junction bases: 4. CDR3 length: 14 amino acids. CDR1 and CDR2 from the germline V gene are SNHLY and FYNNEI. The CDR3 DNA sequence: TGTGCCAGCGTAAGGACTAGCGGGCAAGAGACCCAGTACTTC. The encoded protein is CASVRTSGQETQYF.

The chain uses TRBV7-9 and TRBJ1-6, with a tentative D call TRBD1 (5 bases). CDR3 length: 16 residues. Trimming shortened V by 5 bases and J by 9 bases, and 20 bases separated the two germline ends. Per the germline V gene, CDR1 is SEHNR and CDR2 is FQNEAQ (reference sequence). The CDR3 reads CASSPRVGGATSPLHF. The CDR3 coding sequence is TGTGCCAGCAGCCCACGAGTCGGTGGGGCTACTTCACCCCTCCACTTT.

V gene TRBV29-1 combines with J gene TRBJ2-3, with D maybe TRBD2 (6 bases). The CDR3 extends over 15 amino acids. Looked up from germline, CDR1 is SQVTM and CDR2 is ANQGSEA. Trimming took off 1 base at V and 2 bases at J, with 13 bases between the two ends. The CDR3 region is CSVEVAEGPTDTQYF. The CDR3 bases are TGCAGCGTTGAAGTAGCGGAGGGGCCCACAGATACGCAGTATTTT.

The table lists this clone with a few counts. V is TRBV4-3 and J is TRBJ2-7; no reliable D call. V lost 1 base, J lost 0 bases, and 10 bases lay in between. The germline CDR1 and CDR2 sequences are LGHNA and YSLEER. The CDR3 is made up of 15 amino acids. The DNA of the CDR3 is TGCGCCAGCAGCCAAGGGGTCCAGGCCTCCTACGAGCAGTACTTC. It specifies CASSQGVQASYEQYF.

The chain has TRBV2 and TRBJ1-2; TRBD1 is a possible D gene (6 bases). Germline assignment: CDR1 SNHLY and CDR2 FYNNEI. This CDR3 spans 12 amino acids. The germline V and J ends were trimmed by 4 bases and 13 bases, with 16 bases remaining between them. DNA for the CDR3: TGTGCCAGCAGTGGCAGGGGTAGGGAGGGCACCTTC. This translates into CASSGRGREGTF.

The chain carries TRBV9 and TRBJ2-5; TRBD2 might be the D (6 bases). TRBJ2-7 explains the end of the DNA better; the J call may be wrong. Germline V gene lookup returns CDR1 SGDLS and CDR2 YYNGEE. This CDR3 has 14 residues. As DNA, the CDR3 is TGTGCCAGCAGCGCTACCGGGGGAGACCACGAGCAGTACTTC. Translated: CASSATGGDHEQYF.

The J gene is TRBJ2-2, the V gene TRBV7-2; 7 bases agree with TRBD1. The CDR3 is 15 amino acids. Trimming at V came to 2 bases and at J to 7 bases, leaving 7 bases not matched to a gene. Germline CDR1 SGHTA, CDR2 FQGNSA. This CDR3 reads CASSLRQGGFGELFF. The CDR3 DNA reads as TGTGCCAGCAGCTTACGACAGGGCGGTTTCGGGGAGCTGTTTTTT.

This chain uses TRBV7-9 with TRBJ1-2, with a weak D call TRBD1 (5 bases). CDR1 and CDR2 (germline): SEHNR, FQNEAQ (reference sequence). The CDR3 has 14 amino acids. Trimming took 0 bases from V and 3 from J, leaving 8 bases between them. The CDR3 DNA follows: TGTGCCAGCAGCTTAGCGCTACAGGACTATGGCTACACCTTC. It encodes CASSLALQDYGYTF.

V is TRBV27 and J is TRBJ2-7, with a weak D call TRBD2 (7 bases). This CDR3 comprises 15 residues. CDR1 and CDR2 (germline): MNHEY, SMNVEV (reference sequence). The ends were cut back, 7 bases at V and 0 bases at J, with 16 bases in the middle. CDR3 DNA sequence: TGTGCCAGCACCGGAGGAGGGGGGGGCTCCTACGAGCAGTACTTC. Translating it yields CASTGGGGGSYEQYF.

The gene calls are TRBV7-9 and TRBJ2-3; 11 nucleotides align to TRBD2. The CDR3 sequence is 14 residues long. The germline gives CDR1 SEHNR, CDR2 FQNEAQ (reference sequence). J gave up 6 bases and V 7 bases, and 6 bases lay outside the gene matches. The CDR3 bases are TGTGCCAGCACGACTAGCGGGATTAATGATACGCAGTATTTT. Its translation is CASTTSGINDTQYF.